The clone carrying this T cell receptor beta chain appeared many times. Its specificity is not known. This entry comes from a study of blood T cells in healthy people across ages. Study findings and constraints: TCR beta diversity per million T cells fell roughly linearly with age.

Combining a sample-barcoded 5' primer with a J-beta primer mix, a second PCR ran for roughly 7 to 11 cycles. Via MiXCR, TCRdb re-called the 5' RACE reads, giving one row per CDR3 protein. The sample holds hundreds of thousands of distinct CDR3 sequences, approximately 31% seen once. Germline CDR1 is DFQATT and CDR2 is SNEGSKA (reference sequence). This CDR3 is built from 16 residues. V lost 5 bases and J 0 bases, leaving 18 bases between the germline ends. Material for sequencing was blood. This clonotype was sampled from an elderly woman in good health. The chain is built from TRBV20-1 and TRBJ2-3, with D perhaps TRBD1 (6 bases). CDR3 in amino acids: CSARSINRDSTDTQYF. For the CDR3, the DNA is TGCAGTGCTCGGAGCATAAACAGGGATAGCACAGATACGCAGTATTTT.